The 11 T cell receptor beta chains presented below share a single source sample, sequenced in a study of cytomegalovirus exposure and HLA in healthy donors. Primers included in the PCR were 60 Vbeta and 13 Jbeta primers. The protocol was immunoSEQ multiplex PCR, while the TCRdb copy is restricted to in-frame clones and leaves out a portion. The sample carries 150,000 or so clones, roughly 75% recorded once. Sample: PBMCs. These receptors were obtained from a female donor in good health and CMV-seronegative.

The V call is TRBV7-9, the J call TRBJ2-7; no clear D. Germline V gene data show CDR1 as SEHNR and CDR2 as FQNEAQ (reference sequence). The V end was cut by 2 bases, the J end by 4 bases, with 6 bases between. There are 12 residues in the CDR3. CDR3 in amino acids: CASSLSAYEQYF. CDR3 sequence (DNA): TGTGCCAGCAGCTTATCAGCGTACGAGCAGTACTTC.

The chain carries TRBV7-3 and TRBJ2-1; 9 bases fit TRBD1. CDR3 length: 15 amino acids. J gave up 7 bases and V 2 bases, and 6 bases lay outside the gene matches. In germline, CDR1 is SGHTA, CDR2 FQGTGA. In DNA form, the CDR3 reads TGTGCCAGCAGCTTAGGAACAGGGGGCGAAAATGAGCAGTTCTTC. Translation gives CASSLGTGGENEQFF.

This chain uses TRBV9 with TRBJ1-5; D not resolved. The V gene's germline CDR1 is SGDLS and CDR2 YYNGEE. The ends were cut back, 0 bases at V and 5 bases at J, with 6 bases in the middle. The CDR3 extends over 13 amino acids. The CDR3 sequence is CASSVDPDQPQHF. CDR3 nucleotide sequence: TGTGCCAGCAGCGTAGATCCAGATCAGCCCCAGCATTTT.

V is TRBV6-5 and J is TRBJ1-4; 7 bases align to TRBD1. J lost 7 bases, V lost 7 bases, and 12 bases had no gene match. Germline values: CDR1 MNHEY, CDR2 SVGAGI. The length of the CDR3 is 15 residues. The CDR3 protein is CASTTGVGRAEKLFF. CDR3 in DNA: TGTGCCAGCACAACAGGGGTGGGCCGTGCTGAAAAACTGTTTTTT.

The chain joins TRBV9 to TRBJ2-3; D might be TRBD1 (5 bases). This CDR3 contains 17 residues. Germline V gene data show CDR1 as SGDLS and CDR2 as YYNGEE. The V and J ends lost 0 bases and 4 bases respectively, with 18 bases between them. The CDR3 DNA reads as TGTGCCAGCAGCGTAGAGGGGCCGCGGAGCCTCCCAGATACGCAGTATTTT. Residues: CASSVEGPRSLPDTQYF.

The gene calls are TRBV7-3 and TRBJ2-1; 7 bases agree with TRBD2. In germline, CDR1 is SGHTA, CDR2 FQGTGA. CDR3 length: 15 amino acids. Trimming cost V 2 bases and J 2 bases; bases outside gene matches: 3. CDR3 coding DNA: TGTGCCAGCAGCTTAGCGGGAGCGACCTACAATGAGCAGTTCTTC. Translating it yields CASSLAGATYNEQFF.

V usage is TRBV18 and J usage is TRBJ2-6; TRBD2 agrees at 7 bases. Germline CDR1 and CDR2: KGHSH and LQKENI. This CDR3 region has 18 residues. The J segment lost 2 bases and the V segment lost 0 bases, leaving 7 bases of the junction unmatched. The CDR3 reads CASSPPFQGGTGANVLTF. The CDR3 nucleotides are TGTGCCAGCTCACCACCATTCCAGGGAGGGACTGGGGCCAACGTCCTGACTTTC. The full variable domain, with the rest looked up from reference TRBV18 and TRBJ2-6, is NAGVMQNPRHLVRRRGQEARLRCSPMKGHSHVYWYRQLPEEGLKFMVYLQKENIIDESGMPKERFSAEFPKEGPSILRIQQVVRGDSAAYFCASSPPFQGGTGANVLTFGAGSRLTVL.

The chain links TRBV4-1 to TRBJ1-2; 7 nucleotides align to TRBD1. This CDR3 region has 15 residues. CDR1 and CDR2 from the germline V gene are MGHRA and YSYEKL. V gave up 5 bases and J gave up 1 base; unmatched junction bases: 7. CDR3 bases: TGCGCCAGCAGCTACACAGGGGACTTTAACTATGGCTACACCTTC. Its protein is CASSYTGDFNYGYTF.

The gene calls are TRBV5-6 and TRBJ1-5; 9 bases are a match to TRBD1. With 4 bases clipped from V and 3 bases from J, the junction kept 11 bases outside the gene matches. Germline CDR1 reads SGHDT; CDR2 reads YYEEEE. This CDR3 has 17 amino acids. The CDR3 region has the DNA TGTGCCAGCAGCCCATACAGGGGGCGCGCGAACAATCAGCCCCAGCATTTT. Translated, it gives CASSPYRGRANNQPQHF.

V usage is TRBV6-1 and J usage is TRBJ2-1, with 8 bases aligning to TRBD2. Per germline, CDR1 MNHNS and CDR2 SASEGT. This CDR3 contains 15 residues. V lost 2 bases to trimming and J lost 8 bases; unmatched junction nucleotides: 8. CDR3 sequence: CASSESLAGPDEQFF. CDR3 in DNA: TGTGCCAGCAGTGAATCGCTAGCGGGCCCCGATGAGCAGTTCTTC.

The J gene is TRBJ1-4, the V gene TRBV5-1; TRBD1 agrees at 8 bases. CDR3 length: 14 amino acids. From germline, CDR1 is SGHRS and CDR2 YFSETQ. Losses at the gene ends were 4 bases for V and 8 bases for J; bases not matched to a gene: 7. The CDR3 protein is CASSPTGDGEKLFF. The CDR3 DNA reads as TGCGCCAGCAGCCCGACAGGGGATGGGGAAAAACTGTTTTTT.